A single sample is the source of the 17 T cell receptor beta chains below, sequenced in a study of blood T cell repertoires in COVID-19. Method: immunoSEQ multiplex PCR; TCRdb's copy keeps in-frame clones and lacks some. The repertoire has tens of thousands of clones, around 87% of them found once; the top ten carry approximately 12%. Material: peripheral blood. Source of these receptors: a human donor in a cohort sampled during active COVID-19. The donor label of this sample is uncertain.

V is TRBV4-2 and J is TRBJ1-4; 9 bases map to TRBD1. Trimming at V came to 6 bases and at J to 7 bases, leaving 6 bases not matched to a gene. The CDR3 runs 14 residues. CDR1 is LGHNA and CDR2 is YNFKEQ in the germline V gene. DNA for the CDR3: TGTGCCAGCAGACGGACAGGGGCAGGTGAAAAACTGTTTTTT. Protein: CASRRTGAGEKLFF.

CDR3: CASSHWTGYSGNTIYF. CDR3 DNA sequence: TGTGCCAGCAGTCACTGGACAGGCTACTCTGGAAACACCATATATTTT. V and J are TRBV6-5 and TRBJ1-3, with 7 bases aligning to TRBD1. Looked up from germline, CDR1 is MNHEY and CDR2 is SVGAGI. Trimming cost V 5 bases and J 0 bases; bases outside gene matches: 7. This CDR3 is built from 16 residues.

The chain joins TRBV5-1 to TRBJ2-3; possible D gene TRBD1, 5 bases. The CDR3 has 15 amino acids. Germline CDR1 and CDR2: SGHRS and YFSETQ. Trimming stripped 0 bases from V and 4 bases from J, with 12 bases between. The CDR3 region has the DNA TGCGCCAGCAGCTTGGCCGCAGGGTCCGCAGATACGCAGTATTTT. It encodes CASSLAAGSADTQYF. Full variable domain (outside the CDR3, taken from reference TRBV5-1 and TRBJ2-3): KAGVTQTPRYLIKTRGQQVTLSCSPISGHRSVSWYQQTPGQGLQFLFEYFSETQRNKGNFPGRFSGRQFSNSRSEMNVSTLELGDSALYLCASSLAAGSADTQYFGPGTRLTVL.

The rearrangement joins TRBV27 to TRBJ1-2; D remains ambiguous. V lost 6 bases and J 7 bases, leaving 12 bases between the germline ends. The CDR3 runs to 12 residues. CDR1 and CDR2 from the germline V gene are MNHEY and SMNVEV (reference sequence). Written as DNA, the CDR3 is TGTGCCAGCAGGGCGGAACTGGGTGGCTACACCTTC. Protein: CASRAELGGYTF.

The sample holds a few counts of this clone. This chain connects TRBV7-9 to TRBJ2-7; D is ambiguous. V gave up 0 bases and J gave up 7 bases, with 7 bases separating them. The CDR3 spans 12 residues. Germline V lookup: CDR1 SEHNR, CDR2 FQNEAQ (reference sequence). The chain's CDR3 is CASSLAPREQYF. The CDR3 coding sequence is TGTGCCAGCAGCTTAGCGCCCCGGGAGCAGTACTTC.

The V call is TRBV7-9, the J call TRBJ1-1; a possible D gene is TRBD1 (6 bases). V was clipped by 5 bases and J by 4 bases, with 14 bases between them. The CDR3 spans 14 residues. In germline, CDR1 is SEHNR, CDR2 FQNEAQ (reference sequence). CDR3: CASSQQTGITEAFF. In DNA, the CDR3 is TGTGCCAGCAGCCAACAAACAGGGATCACTGAAGCTTTCTTT.

V is TRBV30 and J is TRBJ2-3, with D perhaps matching TRBD2 (5 bases). V was pared by 0 bases and J by 0 bases, with 10 bases between. Germline loops: CDR1 GTSNPN, CDR2 SVGIG (reference sequence). The CDR3 has 15 amino acids. The CDR3 sequence: CAWSVRGSSTDTQYF. The DNA for the CDR3 is TGTGCCTGGAGTGTACGAGGGTCTAGCACAGATACGCAGTATTTT.

The rearrangement joins TRBV10-3 to TRBJ2-3; D is unresolved. The V gene's germline CDR1 is ENHRY and CDR2 SYGVKD. The CDR3 runs to 13 residues. V lost 0 bases and J lost 4, with 5 bases in between. The CDR3 sequence: CAISESFADTQYF. CDR3 in DNA: TGTGCCATCAGTGAGTCGTTCGCAGATACGCAGTATTTT.

The table lists this clone with a count of one. CDR3 DNA sequence: TGCGCCAGCAGCCAAGTCCTTGGAGCGGGGGACTACGAGCAGTACTTC. Translated, it gives CASSQVLGAGDYEQYF. This chain uses TRBV4-1 with TRBJ2-7; 8 nucleotides match TRBD2. Germline trimming cut 1 base from V and 3 bases from J; bases unmatched to any gene: 8. Germline CDR1 reads MGHRA; CDR2 reads YSYEKL. This CDR3 comprises 16 residues.

This clone has more than one count but fewer than ten. The chain is built from TRBV7-9 and TRBJ2-7, with D perhaps TRBD2 (6 bases). Germline CDR1 reads SEHNR; CDR2 reads FQNEAQ (reference sequence). Trimming cost V 5 bases and J 2 bases, with 13 bases left between them. The CDR3 contains 14 residues. The CDR3 region has the DNA TGTGCCAGCAGCCCACTTGCGGGAACCTACGAGCAGTACTTC. This sequence encodes CASSPLAGTYEQYF.

The J gene is TRBJ2-6, the V gene TRBV30, with D perhaps matching TRBD2 (5 bases). The CDR3 is 13 amino acids. V lost 3 bases and J lost 2, with 5 bases in between. Per germline, CDR1 GTSNPN and CDR2 SVGIG (reference sequence). CDR3 sequence: CAWRRAGANVLTF. CDR3 coding DNA: TGTGCCTGGAGGAGGGCTGGGGCCAACGTCCTGACTTTC.

The chain recombines TRBV2 with TRBJ1-1, with a weak D call TRBD1 (6 bases). Germline CDR1 SNHLY, CDR2 FYNNEI. The CDR3 runs 13 residues. V was pared by 8 bases and J by 10 bases, with 20 bases between. CDR3 residues: CASGRGGFGLAFF. Here the CDR3 DNA reads TGTGCCAGCGGGAGGGGGGGGTTCGGTTTAGCTTTCTTT.

This clone was observed a few times. The chain carries TRBV6-1 and TRBJ2-7; 10 bases are a match to TRBD2. This CDR3 region has 14 residues. Germline V gene sequence: CDR1 MNHNS, CDR2 SASEGT. The J segment lost 10 bases and the V segment lost 2 bases, leaving 8 bases of the junction unmatched. CDR3 coding DNA: TGTGCCAGCAGTGAATTACTAGCGGGAAAAAATCAGTACTTC. Residues: CASSELLAGKNQYF.

The chain combines TRBV28 with TRBJ2-5, with 7 bases that match TRBD2. V lost 6 bases and J lost 2; bases outside the gene matches: 12. The CDR3 consists of 16 residues. Germline CDR1 is MDHEN and CDR2 is SYDVKM. The CDR3 sequence: CASSSPTGLTQETQYF. The CDR3 nucleotides read TGTGCCAGCAGCTCCCCTACGGGACTAACTCAAGAGACCCAGTACTTC.

J is TRBJ2-5 and V is TRBV2; D perhaps matches TRBD1 (6 bases). The CDR3 has 13 residues. V was pared by 5 bases and J by 2 bases, with 9 bases between. Germline lookup yields CDR1 SNHLY and CDR2 FYNNEI. In DNA, the CDR3 is TGTGCCAGCAGTTCACAGGGTCAAGAGACCCAGTACTTC. It encodes CASSSQGQETQYF. The whole variable domain, remainder taken from reference TRBV2 and TRBJ2-5, is EPEVTQTPSHQVTQMGQEVILRCVPISNHLYFYWYRQILGQKVEFLVSFYNNEISEKSEIFDDQFSVERPDGSNFTLKIRSTKLEDSAMYFCASSSQGQETQYFGPGTRLLVL.

The chain combines TRBV9 with TRBJ1-4; no definite D call. Trimming pared 2 bases from V and 3 bases from J, leaving 8 bases between. Looked up from germline, CDR1 is SGDLS and CDR2 is YYNGEE. The CDR3 spans 14 residues. The CDR3 region has the DNA TGTGCCAGCAGCGTCAGCGGATCTAATGAAAAACTGTTTTTT. Its translation: CASSVSGSNEKLFF.

The chain has TRBV9 and TRBJ2-1; 8 nucleotides agree with TRBD2. Trimming took 2 bases from V and 4 from J; bases not matched to a gene: 2. This CDR3 is 14 amino acids long. Germline lookup yields CDR1 SGDLS and CDR2 YYNGEE. The CDR3: CASSVLAGYNEQFF. The CDR3 nucleotides are TGTGCCAGCAGCGTTTTAGCGGGATACAATGAGCAGTTCTTC.